Below, one T cell receptor (beta chain) is given with its context. Its antigen is not known. Produced via immunoSEQ multiplex PCR; TCRdb's table is partial and in-frame only. The sample records tens of thousands of clones, about nine tenths being singletons. CDR3 length: 14 amino acids. V was shortened by 3 bases and J by 3 bases, with 9 bases between the two germline ends. Per the germline V gene, CDR1 is KGHSH and CDR2 is LQKENI. The data originate from a study of OX40 agonist ivuxolimab in advanced cancers. Study at large: Among those enrolled, mean age was about 63 years (range about 23 to 90) and less than 90% were male.

Overall study findings and caveats: Averaging showed that CD8+ T cells had more expanded clones than CD4+ did.

The J gene is TRBJ2-1, the V gene TRBV18, with D hard to call. This specimen consisted of CD4+ or CD8+ T cells sorted from blood, obtained in a trial of the OX40 agonist ivuxolimab. This receptor was obtained from an adult with an advanced solid tumor such as melanoma, head and neck, liver or kidney cancer. The CDR3 loop is CASSPRTGYNEQFF. CDR3 sequence (DNA): TGTGCCAGCTCACCCCGAACGGGCTACAATGAGCAGTTCTTC.